This T cell receptor beta chain emerged from a study of early T cells in non-severe SARS-CoV-2 infection. Study overall: It was bulk RNA from unsorted whole blood that was sequenced, and the chains were unpaired. Study-wide results and caveats: Anti-spike CD8 responses were favored in VDJdb matching, and private and CD4 specificities were missed.

Each cDNA molecule carried a unique molecular identifier. TCRdb redid the calling of the 5' RACE reads with MiXCR, one entry per CDR3 protein. This sample has 60,000 to 65,000 distinct CDR3 sequences, with roughly an eighth found just once. A few counts support this clonotype. The antigen remains undetermined. The CDR3 covers 13 residues. Germline CDR1 reads WSHSY; CDR2 reads SAAADI. The V and J ends lost 7 bases and 7 bases respectively, with 17 bases between them. This sequence was found in an adult who was a healthcare worker with PCR-confirmed SARS-CoV-2 infection or an uninfected control (not recorded which). This sequence joins TRBV10-2 and TRBJ2-7; D could derive from TRBD1 or TRBD2 (5 bases each). Input material: whole blood. CDR3 amino acids: CASTPGTSREQYF. The CDR3 DNA sequence: TGCGCCAGCACCCCCGGGACCTCGAGAGAGCAGTACTTC.